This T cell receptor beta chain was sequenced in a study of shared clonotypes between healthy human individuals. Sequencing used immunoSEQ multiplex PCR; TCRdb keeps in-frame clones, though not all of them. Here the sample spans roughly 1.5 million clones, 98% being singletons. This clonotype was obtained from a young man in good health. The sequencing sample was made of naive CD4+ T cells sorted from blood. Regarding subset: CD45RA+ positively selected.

The CDR3 is CASSKGLWDEKLFF. CDR3 nucleotide sequence: TGTGCCAGCAGTAAGGGTCTTTGGGATGAAAAACTGTTTTTT. The V call is TRBV27, the J call TRBJ1-4; D not resolved. Per the germline V gene, CDR1 is MNHEY and CDR2 is SMNVEV (reference sequence). Trimming left V 5 bases short and J 6 bases short, with 13 bases between. The CDR3 spans 14 residues. Full variable domain (rest looked up from reference TRBV27 and TRBJ1-4): EAQVTQNPRYLITVTGKKLTVTCSQNMNHEYMSWYRQDPGLGLRQIYYSMNVEVTDKGDVPEGYKVSRKEKRNFPLILESPSPNQTSLYFCASSKGLWDEKLFFGSGTQLSVL.